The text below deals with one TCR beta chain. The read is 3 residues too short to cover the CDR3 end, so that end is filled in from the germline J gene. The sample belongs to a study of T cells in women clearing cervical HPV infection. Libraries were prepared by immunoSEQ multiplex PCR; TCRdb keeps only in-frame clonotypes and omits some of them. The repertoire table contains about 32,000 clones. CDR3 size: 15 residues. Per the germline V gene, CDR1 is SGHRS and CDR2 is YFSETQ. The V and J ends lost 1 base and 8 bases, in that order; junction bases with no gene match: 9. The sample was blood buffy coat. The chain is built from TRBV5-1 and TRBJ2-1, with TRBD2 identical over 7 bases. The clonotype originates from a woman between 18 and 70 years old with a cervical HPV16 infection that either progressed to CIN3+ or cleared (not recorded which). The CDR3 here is CASSLRTRSADEQFF. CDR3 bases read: TGCGCCAGCAGCTTGAGGACTAGGTCAGCGGATGAG.